The 8 T cell receptor beta chains presented below share a single source sample, sequenced in a study of T cells expressing NK-cell markers. For each CDR3 protein, TCRdb gives one entry from its re-call of the 5' RACE reads, without DNA. Its listing shows some 500,000 distinct CDR3 sequences. Sequenced input: blood T cells: a sorted CD56 or NKG2C T cell subset, CD4+ or CD8+ T cells, or bulk PBMC T cells (not recorded which). These receptors all come from a woman in her fifties or sixties in good health.

The chain is built from TRBV12-3 or TRBV12-4 and TRBJ1-3. CDR3 length: 15 amino acids. CDR3 region: CASSFESGPGNTIYF.

The chain combines TRBV4-1 with TRBJ2-2; TCRdb's D gene call, TRBD1, goes unchecked for lack of DNA. The CDR3 is made up of 17 amino acids. CDR1 is MGHRA, CDR2 YSYEKL, per germline. This chain's CDR3 is CASSQEGTGALTGELFF.

The chain has TRBV27 and TRBJ1-1; TCRdb gives TRBD1 as the D gene, but with no DNA this cannot be confirmed. The CDR3 totals 13 residues. Germline CDR1 MNHEY, CDR2 SMNVEV (reference sequence). The CDR3 here is CASSPNRGTEAFF.

V usage is TRBV6-1 and J usage is TRBJ2-7. The CDR3 is 12 residues long. Germline V gene sequence: CDR1 MNHNS, CDR2 SASEGT. The CDR3 protein is CASSEYTYEQYF.

The chain links TRBV6-5 to TRBJ1-3; lacking DNA, the TRBD1 call made by TCRdb goes unchecked. The CDR3 loop spans 12 amino acids. Germline CDR1 and CDR2: MNHEY and SVGAGI. CDR3 protein: CASSGTGNTIYF.

This chain joins TRBV28 and TRBJ2-1; TCRdb's D gene call, TRBD1, goes unchecked for lack of DNA. From germline, CDR1 is MDHEN and CDR2 SYDVKM. CDR3 length: 15 amino acids. The CDR3 is CASSLPSGAHNEQFF.

The V gene is TRBV11-1, the J gene TRBJ2-7. The CDR3 covers 16 residues. Germline CDR1 is SGHAT and CDR2 is FQDESV (reference sequence). CDR3 sequence: CASSFTLAGSSYEQYF.

The chain links TRBV5-4 to TRBJ2-2; the TCRdb D gene call, TRBD1, has no DNA to confirm it. Germline-derived CDR1 and CDR2 are SGHNT and YYREEE (reference sequence). The CDR3 is 16 residues long. CDR3 amino acids: CASSHSRTGPTGELFF.